This T cell receptor (beta chain) was recovered during a study of blood T cell repertoires in COVID-19. In the original analysis: The assay estimated nucleated cells by amplifying reference gene primers. TCRdb's copy holds only in-frame clones and misses some; the assay was immunoSEQ multiplex PCR. V and J calls plus clone size are reproduced from that table; the DNA served to infer D and trimming. The data hold some 150,000 clones, with about 88% observed a single time. From germline, CDR1 is MRHNA and CDR2 SNTAGT. The junction had 3 bases not matched to a gene; V was cut back by 0 bases and J by 10 bases. CDR3 length: 13 amino acids.

This receptor was identified in a man between 40 and 49 years old with acute or convalescent COVID-19. V is TRBV6-4 and J is TRBJ1-2; 9 bases align to TRBD1. Sequencing was performed on peripheral blood. CDR3 sequence reads: CASSDSQGADYTF. The CDR3 bases are TGTGCCAGCAGTGACTCACAGGGGGCGGACTACACCTTC.